This TCR beta chain was profiled in a study of T cell responses to AZD1222 COVID-19 vaccine. Study summary: Researchers grouped second doses given at about 4 or about 12 weeks into one pool. General study results and limits: Seropositive AZD1222 recipients at baseline numbered only 6 or 7. Sampling that yielded the repertoires occurred only after the peak T cell response. A mostly white British donor set with more females was recruited, and clonal diversity was possibly underestimated.

TCRdb's copy holds only in-frame clones and misses some; the assay was immunoSEQ multiplex PCR. This table holds 65,000 to 100,000 clones, around 80% found once. About this clone: Its target is not known.

Germline values: CDR1 MNHEY, CDR2 SVGAGI. Trimming took 6 bases from V and 3 from J, leaving 15 bases between them. CDR3 length: 15 amino acids. The origin of this receptor is an adult in good health. The rearrangement links TRBV6-5 to TRBJ2-1; tentatively, D is TRBD2 (5 bases). This sample comprised peripheral blood, obtained on day 0 of AZD1222 vaccination. CDR3 protein: CASSAGNNRYNEQFF. CDR3 sequence (DNA): TGTGCCAGCAGCGCCGGGAACAACCGCTACAATGAGCAGTTCTTC.